The present entry profiles one TCR beta chain with its context. Its antigen is not known. This CDR3 is 14 amino acids long. V was trimmed by 5 bases and J by 4 bases, leaving 14 bases between them. Germline lookup yields CDR1 SEHNR and CDR2 FQNEAQ (reference sequence). This sample stems from a study of T cell repertoires in cytomegalovirus infection. The overall study: Evidence of both CMV infection and a matching HLA type came from public TCR beta signatures. Study-wide points: Pooled public TCR beta family frequency picked out CMV carriers with the relevant HLA. What dominated the ex vivo response were HLA-C-restricted CMV-specific TCR beta clonotypes.

Each CDR3 protein gets one entry after TCRdb re-called the reads with MiXCR. Among hundreds of thousands of distinct CDR3 sequences listed, approximately 30% were seen once. The TCR originated in a human donor in good health (CMV status not recorded). Some clones in this sample may be carry-over from other donors' samples. The starting material was cultured CD8+ T cells from PBMCs, obtained from culture after CMV antigen stimulation. The rearrangement links TRBV7-9 to TRBJ1-2; possible D gene TRBD1, 5 bases. This chain's CDR3 is CASSPLGGVYGYTF. The CDR3 nucleotides are TGTGCCAGCAGCCCTTTGGGGGGAGTCTATGGCTACACCTTC.